One T cell receptor (beta chain) is described in this entry. This clonotype was detected ten times or more. It lacks a known antigen. One junction end disagrees with the germline gene, perhaps due to a read error. The sample originates from a study of T-cell reconstitution after alpha-beta-depleted transplantation in children (dated by TCRdb to about 2016). With regard to the full study: Using TCR repertoire profiling, the study quantitatively followed how T-cell immune reconstitution unfolded in children after TCRalphabeta/CD19-depleted allogeneic hematopoietic cell transplantation.

Sample treatment or condition, as interpreted from the label and publication: allogeneic hematopoietic cell transplantation with graft depleted of TCRalphabeta T cells and CD19 B cells. The children who served as transplant recipients had been given grafts of TCRalphabeta/CD19-depleted allogeneic hematopoietic cells. Library preparation used PCR. The sequencing machine was an Illumina HiSeq 2500. TCR library preparation used molecular barcoding, with unique molecular identifiers applied to normalize quantification of the TCRbeta repertoire. Through fastp at Q25 and MiXCR, TCRdb rebuilt clones from the public reads, retaining in-frame beta chains. CDR3 protein duplicates are merged, each entry listing the most common genes and DNA. The sample table shows 250,000 or so distinct CDR3 sequences, and less than 9% are seen once. The top ten clones comprise approximately 6% of the sample. The CDR3 numbers 15 residues from cysteine through phenylalanine. Here the CDR3 DNA is all that survives: 45 bases in frame from base 1. As encoded in the germline V gene, CDR1 is SGHRS while CDR2 is YFSETQ.

Here is what the overall study found, with its caveats: Over subsequent months, a decline in hyperexpanded clone frequencies was noted, and after one year, T-cell counts and TCRbeta diversity were mostly ascribed to newly produced T cells. About two months after transplant, the apparently early recovery of alphabetaT-cell counts reportedly depended on just several hundred clones that had expanded rapidly and came from non-depleted graft cells. In some patients, high TCRbeta diversity at day 60 was attributed to recipient T cells and intrathymic progenitors that had survived conditioning.

The TCR originated in a male patient between 5 and 17 years old who had a stem cell transplant for acute lymphoblastic leukemia, so the T cells may come from the graft donor. The chain employs TRBV5-1 and TRBJ1-4, with 7 bases in between that match TRBD1. The material was PBMCs, mostly from graft donor cells, obtained 180 days after TCRalphabeta/CD19-depleted stem cell transplant. The DNA sequence follows: TGTGCCAGCAGCCTCCAGGGGGCAACTAATGAAAAACTGTTTTTT. This encodes CASSLQGATNEKLFF.